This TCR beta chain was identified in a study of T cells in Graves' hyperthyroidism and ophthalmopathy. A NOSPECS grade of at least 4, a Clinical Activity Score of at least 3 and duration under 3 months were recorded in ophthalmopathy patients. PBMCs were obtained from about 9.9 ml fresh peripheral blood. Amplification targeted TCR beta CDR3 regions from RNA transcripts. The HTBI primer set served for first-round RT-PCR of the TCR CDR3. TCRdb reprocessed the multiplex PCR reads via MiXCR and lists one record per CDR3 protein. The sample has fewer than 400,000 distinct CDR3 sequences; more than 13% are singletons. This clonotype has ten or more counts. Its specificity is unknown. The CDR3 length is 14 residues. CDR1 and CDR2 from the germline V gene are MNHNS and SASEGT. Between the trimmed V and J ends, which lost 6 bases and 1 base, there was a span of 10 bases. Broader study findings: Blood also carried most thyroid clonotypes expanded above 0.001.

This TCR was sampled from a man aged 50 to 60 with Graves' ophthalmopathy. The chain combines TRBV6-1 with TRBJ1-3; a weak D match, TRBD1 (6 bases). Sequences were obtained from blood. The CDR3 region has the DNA TGTGCCAGCAGAAGAGGGGGGTCTGGAAACACCATATATTTT. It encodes CASRRGGSGNTIYF.